This section outlines one T cell receptor beta chain sequence together with its context. No antigen is known for it. The entry originates in a study of identical twins. The CDR3 has 16 amino acids. V lost 2 bases and J lost 0, with 13 bases in between. Overall study findings and caveats: Abundant beta clonotypes from cord blood had fewer insertions, unlike memory repertoires, which showed none. Its conclusions, products of cross-sectional statistical analysis, did not come from following the same donors.

Addition of a universal primer site occurred through template switching, and cDNA carried unique molecular identifiers. TCRdb reprocessed the 5' RACE reads with MiXCR, giving one entry per CDR3 protein. Counted here are 700,000 or so distinct CDR3 sequences, 8.5% to 9% occurring once; the ten biggest clones make up more than 0.75%. The same sample was also studied in work on yellow fever vaccine responses in identical twins.

The source material was PBMCs. The TCR sequence derives from a woman aged 18-35 years in good health. V is TRBV12-3 or TRBV12-4 and J is TRBJ1-1, with D possibly being TRBD1 (6 bases). The CDR3 here is CASSLSGALMNTEAFF. Written as DNA, the CDR3 is TGTGCCAGCAGTTTATCGGGGGCGCTCATGAACACTGAAGCTTTCTTT.